Given below is one T cell receptor (beta chain) in context. This entry comes from a study of blood T cell repertoires in COVID-19. Study information: From the United States, Italy and Spain came samples of acute and convalescent COVID-19. From T cells, B-cell-depleted T cells, or PBMCs came the material, which was cDNA or gDNA.

Authors' methods: Estimation of nucleated cell counts was performed using reference gene primer amplification. Sequencing used immunoSEQ multiplex PCR; TCRdb keeps in-frame clones, though not all of them. The D gene and trimming were derived from the DNA, and the V and J assignments and clone size from that table. The profile shows approximately 230,000 clones, about nine tenths of them singletons. CDR1 is SEHNR, CDR2 FQNEAQ, per germline (reference sequence). This CDR3 comprises 15 residues. J was trimmed by 3 bases and V by 1 base; bases with no gene match: 5. Input material: peripheral blood. V gene TRBV7-9 combines with J gene TRBJ1-2; 7 positions match TRBD1. This clonotype was obtained from a man aged 25 to 45 who had recovered from COVID-19. DNA for the CDR3: TGTGCCAGCAGCTTAGGACAGGGAGTTGACTATGGCTACACCTTC. Protein sequence: CASSLGQGVDYGYTF.